A selection of T cell receptor beta chains follows, all from one sample in a study of blood T cell repertoires in COVID-19. Sequenced by immunoSEQ multiplex PCR; TCRdb stores in-frame clones only, minus some. The sample includes 150,000 to 200,000 clones, around 79% of them seen just once. Sequenced material: PBMCs or T cells enriched from blood (not recorded which). The receptors come from a woman in her seventies in a cohort exposed to, infected with or recovered from COVID-19 (not recorded which). Both conserved end residues are part of each CDR3. The order of the fields is clone size, CDR3 length, V gene, D gene, J gene, CDR3 protein, CDR3 DNA. D genes are given only for firm matches. Clone sizes are given selectively: once, few, many, or a class where the clone is expanded.

NA,16,TRBV18,TRBD2,TRBJ2-3,CASSPRLAGPTDTQYF,TGTGCCAGCTCACCTAGACTAGCGGGGCCCACAGATACGCAGTATTTT
NA,15,TRBV5-1,TRBD2,TRBJ2-1,CASSQLAGAYNEQFF,TGCGCCAGCAGCCAACTAGCGGGAGCCTACAATGAGCAGTTCTTC
NA,14,TRBV2,NA,TRBJ1-4,CASSEASTNEKLFF,TGTGCCAGCAGTGAAGCTTCGACTAATGAAAAACTGTTTTTT
NA,16,TRBV4-3,TRBD1,TRBJ1-2,CASSQAGTGWAYGYTF,TGCGCCAGCAGCCAAGCCGGGACAGGGTGGGCCTATGGCTACACCTTC
NA,14,TRBV15,NA,TRBJ2-7,CATSRGADAYEQYF,TGTGCCACCTCCAGGGGAGCGGACGCCTACGAGCAGTACTTC
NA,15,TRBV29-1,TRBD2,TRBJ2-7,CSVEGTSGSSYEQYF,TGCAGCGTTGAAGGGACTAGCGGGAGTTCCTACGAGCAGTACTTC
NA,12,TRBV7-3,NA,TRBJ2-1,CASSLSGAEQFF,TGTGCCAGCAGCCTAAGTGGGGCTGAGCAGTTCTTC
few,12,TRBV29-1,TRBD1,TRBJ2-5,CSAGTGEETQYF,TGCAGCGCAGGGACAGGGGAAGAGACCCAGTACTTC
NA,13,TRBV27,NA,TRBJ1-2,CASSFGGGDGYTF,TGTGCCAGCAGTTTCGGGGGTGGAGATGGCTACACCTTC
NA,12,TRBV2,NA,TRBJ2-3,CASSDGTGTQYF,TGTGCCAGCAGTGACGGGACTGGTACGCAGTATTTT
NA,14,TRBV5-1,NA,TRBJ2-1,CASSQGISGNEQFF,TGCGCCAGCAGCCAGGGTATTAGTGGAAATGAGCAGTTCTTC
NA,15,TRBV7-2,NA,TRBJ2-2,CASSLIGAPTGELFF,TGTGCCAGCAGCTTAATAGGGGCGCCGACCGGGGAGCTGTTTTTT
NA,15,TRBV5-1,NA,TRBJ1-5,CASSERGLGNQPQHF,TGCGCCAGCAGCGAGCGGGGGCTTGGCAATCAGCCCCAGCATTTT
NA,16,TRBV28,TRBD2,TRBJ2-7,CASRAGLAFIPYEQYF,TGTGCCAGCAGAGCGGGACTAGCCTTCATTCCCTACGAGCAGTACTTC
NA,13,TRBV7-9,NA,TRBJ1-4,CASSLWGREKLFF,TGTGCCAGCAGCTTATGGGGGAGGGAAAAACTGTTTTTT